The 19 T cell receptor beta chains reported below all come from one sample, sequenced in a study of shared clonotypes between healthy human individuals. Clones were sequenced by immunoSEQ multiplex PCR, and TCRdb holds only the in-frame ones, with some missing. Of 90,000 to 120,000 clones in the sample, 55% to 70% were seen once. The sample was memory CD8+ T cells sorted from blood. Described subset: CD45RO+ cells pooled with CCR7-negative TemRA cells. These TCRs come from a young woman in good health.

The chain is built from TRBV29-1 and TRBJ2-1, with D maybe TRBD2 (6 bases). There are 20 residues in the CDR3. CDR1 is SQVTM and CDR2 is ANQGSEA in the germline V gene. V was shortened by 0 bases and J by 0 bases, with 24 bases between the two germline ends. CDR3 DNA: TGCAGCGTTGAAGAAGTGTCGTCCGAGGCGGGACTTAGCTCCTACAATGAGCAGTTCTTC. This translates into CSVEEVSSEAGLSSYNEQFF.

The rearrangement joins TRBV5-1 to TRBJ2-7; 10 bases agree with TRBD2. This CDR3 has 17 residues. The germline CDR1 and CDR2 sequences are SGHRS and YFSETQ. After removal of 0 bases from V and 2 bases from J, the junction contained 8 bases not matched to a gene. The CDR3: CASSLGTSGRAAYEQYF. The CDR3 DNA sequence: TGCGCCAGCAGCTTGGGCACGAGCGGGAGGGCCGCCTACGAGCAGTACTTC.

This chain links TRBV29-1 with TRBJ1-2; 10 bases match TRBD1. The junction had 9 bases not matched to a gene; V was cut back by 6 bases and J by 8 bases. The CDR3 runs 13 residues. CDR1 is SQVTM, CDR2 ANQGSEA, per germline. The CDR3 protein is CSVDRGRGEGYTF. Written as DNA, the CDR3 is TGCAGCGTCGACAGGGGGCGAGGCGAAGGCTACACCTTC.

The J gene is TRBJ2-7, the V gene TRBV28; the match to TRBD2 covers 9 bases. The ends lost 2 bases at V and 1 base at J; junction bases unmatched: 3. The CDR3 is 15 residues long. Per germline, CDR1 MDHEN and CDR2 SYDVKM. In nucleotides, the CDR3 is TGTGCCAGCAGTTTAGGTCTAGCGGGGTCCTACGAGCAGTACTTC. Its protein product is CASSLGLAGSYEQYF.

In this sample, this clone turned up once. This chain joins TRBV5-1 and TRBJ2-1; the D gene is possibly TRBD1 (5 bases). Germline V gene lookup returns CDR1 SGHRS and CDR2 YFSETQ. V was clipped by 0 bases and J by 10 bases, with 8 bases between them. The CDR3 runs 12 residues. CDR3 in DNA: TGCGCCAGCAGCTTGGAGGGGCGGGAGCAGTTCTTC. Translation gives CASSLEGREQFF.

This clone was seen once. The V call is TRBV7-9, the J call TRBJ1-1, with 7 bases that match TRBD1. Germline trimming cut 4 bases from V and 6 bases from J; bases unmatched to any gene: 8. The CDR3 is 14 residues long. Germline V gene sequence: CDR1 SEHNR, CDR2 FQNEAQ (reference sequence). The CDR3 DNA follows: TGTGCCAGCAGCTGGGGACAGACGTATCCTGAAGCTTTCTTT. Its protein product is CASSWGQTYPEAFF.

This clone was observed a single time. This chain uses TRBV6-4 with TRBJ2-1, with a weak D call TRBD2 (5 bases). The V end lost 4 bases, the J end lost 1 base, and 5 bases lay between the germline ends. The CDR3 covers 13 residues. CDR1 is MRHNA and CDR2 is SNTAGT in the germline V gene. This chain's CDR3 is CASSAGSYNEQFF. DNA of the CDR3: TGTGCCAGCAGTGCGGGGTCCTACAATGAGCAGTTCTTC.

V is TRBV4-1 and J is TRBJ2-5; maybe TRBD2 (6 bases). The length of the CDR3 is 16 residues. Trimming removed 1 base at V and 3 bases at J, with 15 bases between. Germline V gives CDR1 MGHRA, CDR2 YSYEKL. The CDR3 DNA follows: TGCGCCAGCAGCCAAGGAAGGGCTAGCGCCGAAGAGACCCAGTACTTC. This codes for CASSQGRASAEETQYF.

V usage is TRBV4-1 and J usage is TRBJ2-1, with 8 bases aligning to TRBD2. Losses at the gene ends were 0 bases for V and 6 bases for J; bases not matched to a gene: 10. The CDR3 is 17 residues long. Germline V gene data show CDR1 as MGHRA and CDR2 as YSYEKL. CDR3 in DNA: TGCGCCAGCAGCCAAGAACCACCGAGACTAGCGAGCAATGAGCAGTTCTTC. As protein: CASSQEPPRLASNEQFF.

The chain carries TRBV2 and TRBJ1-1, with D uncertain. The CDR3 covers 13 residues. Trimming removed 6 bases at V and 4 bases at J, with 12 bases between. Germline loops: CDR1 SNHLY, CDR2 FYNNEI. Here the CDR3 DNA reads TGTGCCAGCAGGGTTTGGCGTACCACTGAAGCTTTCTTT. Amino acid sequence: CASRVWRTTEAFF. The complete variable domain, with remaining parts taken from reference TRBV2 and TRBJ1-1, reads EPEVTQTPSHQVTQMGQEVILRCVPISNHLYFYWYRQILGQKVEFLVSFYNNEISEKSEIFDDQFSVERPDGSNFTLKIRSTKLEDSAMYFCASRVWRTTEAFFGQGTRLTVV.

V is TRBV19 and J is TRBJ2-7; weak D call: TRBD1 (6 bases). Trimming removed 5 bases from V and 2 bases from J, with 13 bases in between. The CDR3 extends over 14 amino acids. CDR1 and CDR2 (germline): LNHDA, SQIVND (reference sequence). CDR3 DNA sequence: TGTGCCAGTAGTTTTGGACAGACCCCCTACGAGCAGTACTTC. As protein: CASSFGQTPYEQYF.

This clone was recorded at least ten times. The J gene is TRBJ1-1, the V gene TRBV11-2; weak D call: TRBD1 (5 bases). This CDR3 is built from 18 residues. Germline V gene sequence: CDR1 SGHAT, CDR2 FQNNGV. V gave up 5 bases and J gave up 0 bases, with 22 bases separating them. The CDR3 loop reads CASSQPWAGSNMNTEAFF. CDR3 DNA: TGTGCCAGCAGCCAGCCCTGGGCAGGGAGCAACATGAACACTGAAGCTTTCTTT.

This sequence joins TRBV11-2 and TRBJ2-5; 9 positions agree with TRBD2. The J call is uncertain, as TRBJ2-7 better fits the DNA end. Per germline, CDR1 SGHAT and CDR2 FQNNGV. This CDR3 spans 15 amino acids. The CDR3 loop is CASSPQREASPEQYF. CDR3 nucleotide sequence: TGTGCCAGCAGCCCCCAGCGGGAGGCCTCACCCGAGCAGTACTTC.

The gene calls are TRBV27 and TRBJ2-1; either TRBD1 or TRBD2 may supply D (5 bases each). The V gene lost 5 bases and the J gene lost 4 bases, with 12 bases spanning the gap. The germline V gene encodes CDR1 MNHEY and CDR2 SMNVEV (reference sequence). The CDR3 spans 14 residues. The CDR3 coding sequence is TGTGCCAGCAGTGGGTGGGACCCTTACAATGAGCAGTTCTTC. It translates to CASSGWDPYNEQFF.

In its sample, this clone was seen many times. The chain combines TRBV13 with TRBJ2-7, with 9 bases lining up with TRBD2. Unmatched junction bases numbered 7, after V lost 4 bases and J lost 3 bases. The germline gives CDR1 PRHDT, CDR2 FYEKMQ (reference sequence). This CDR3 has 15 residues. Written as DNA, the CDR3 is TGTGCCAGCAGCTCCAGAGATAGCGGGAGCTACGAGCAGTACTTC. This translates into CASSSRDSGSYEQYF. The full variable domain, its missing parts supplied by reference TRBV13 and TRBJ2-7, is AAGVIQSPRHLIKEKRETATLKCYPIPRHDTVYWYQQGPGQDPQFLISFYEKMQSDKGSIPDRFSAQQFSDYHSELNMSSLELGDSALYFCASSSRDSGSYEQYFGPGTRLTVT.

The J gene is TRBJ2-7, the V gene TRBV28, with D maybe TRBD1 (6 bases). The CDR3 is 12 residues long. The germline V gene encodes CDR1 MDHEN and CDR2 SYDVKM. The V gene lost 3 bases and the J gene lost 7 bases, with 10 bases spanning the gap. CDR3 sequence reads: CASSFQGLEQYF. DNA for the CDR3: TGTGCCAGCAGTTTTCAGGGGTTGGAGCAGTACTTC.

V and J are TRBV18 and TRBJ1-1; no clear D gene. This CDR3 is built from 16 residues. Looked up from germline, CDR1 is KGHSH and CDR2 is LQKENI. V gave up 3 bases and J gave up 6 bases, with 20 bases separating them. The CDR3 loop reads CASSPLKTGSYAEAFF. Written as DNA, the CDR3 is TGTGCCAGCTCACCTCTCAAAACTGGAAGTTACGCTGAAGCTTTCTTT.

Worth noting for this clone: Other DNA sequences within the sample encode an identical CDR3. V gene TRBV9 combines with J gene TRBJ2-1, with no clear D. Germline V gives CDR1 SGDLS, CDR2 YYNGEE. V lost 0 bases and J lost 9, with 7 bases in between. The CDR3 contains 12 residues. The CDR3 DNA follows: TGTGCCAGCAGCGTAGTGGGCGGTGAGCAGTTCTTC. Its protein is CASSVVGGEQFF.

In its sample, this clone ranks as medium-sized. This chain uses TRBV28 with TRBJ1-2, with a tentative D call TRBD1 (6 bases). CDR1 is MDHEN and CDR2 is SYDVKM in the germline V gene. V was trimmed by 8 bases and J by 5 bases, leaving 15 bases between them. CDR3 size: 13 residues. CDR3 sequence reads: CASCPRGHYGYTF. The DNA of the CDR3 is TGTGCCAGCTGCCCTCGGGGACATTATGGCTACACCTTC.